This paragraph covers one TCR beta chain sequence. Its antigen is unknown. No qualities accompany the bases; no much larger clone lies one base away. V is cut by 7 bases and J by 9 bases, and the space between the germline ends is 20 bases. The CDR3, cysteine through phenylalanine, is 15 amino acids long. The only DNA kept is the CDR3, 45 bases in frame from the first base. Looking up the germline V gene yields CDR1 SGDLS and CDR2 YYNGEE. The ophthalmopathy patients had moderately to severely active disease, with a Clinical Activity Score of 3 or higher, a NOSPECS grade of 4 or higher, and a disease duration of less than 3 months. Patients were excluded if they had other autoimmune diseases, uncontrolled infections, pregnancy or lactation. Diagnosis relied on clinical symptoms, serum thyroxine, TRAb, thyroid ultrasound and orbital computed tomography. PBMCs were isolated from approximately 10 ml of fresh peripheral blood by Ficoll-Paque density gradient centrifugation. Total RNA was extracted using Trizol reagent, and RNA quality was checked on an Agilent 2100 Bioanalyzer.

These data belong to a study of Graves' ophthalmopathy and Graves' hyperthyroidism (dated by TCRdb to the late 2010s). In terms of the full investigation: Peripheral blood was collected at initial diagnosis, before any treatment. In total, 135 blood samples were TCR-sequenced: around 42 ophthalmopathy, 75 hyperthyroidism and approximately 17 hyperthyroidism-to-ophthalmopathy patients. T-cell repertoires of thyroid tissue and blood were compared in 5 or 6 hyperthyroidism patients. A discovery set of 95 to 100 patients (around 45 ophthalmopathy, 55 to 65 stable hyperthyroidism) was enrolled to explore V-J signatures distinguishing ophthalmopathy from hyperthyroidism. After sampling, hyperthyroidism patients received methimazole starting at 30 mg daily, and ophthalmopathy patients received high-dose intravenous methylprednisolone. An independent validation cohort was composed of 18 hyperthyroidism patients and 15 to 17 patients who later progressed from hyperthyroidism to ophthalmopathy. To tell Graves' ophthalmopathy apart from Graves' hyperthyroidism, and to predict which patients would progress to ophthalmopathy, the study relied on TCR beta repertoire signatures.

General conclusions and limits of the study: In cross-validation, the 13-signature model distinguished ophthalmopathy from stable hyperthyroidism with approximately 90% sensitivity and around 83% specificity, while in the test set the corresponding values were about 79% and 69%. Most of the expanded thyroid clonotypes with a frequency above 0.001 were also detected in blood, and it was suggested that the thyroid immune response may be reflected by blood repertoires. In validation, the model predicted ophthalmopathy progression with more than 55% sensitivity and 72.22% specificity; more than ten predicted patients were CT-confirmed with GO in a median of approximately 6.5 months. No statistical method was used to set the sample size in advance, and the investigators knew which group each participant was assigned to.

TCR beta CDR3 regions were amplified from RNA transcripts for repertoire sequencing. HTBI primers and the Qiagen OneStep RT-PCR kit were used in a first-round RT-PCR, which was followed by a second-round multiplex PCR, size selection and purification. The libraries underwent paired-end sequencing with 100 bp reads on an Illumina HiSeq2000. The study's own analysis went as follows. Reads were processed with SOAPnuke, discarding reads with adapters, uncalled bases, mean Phred below 15, or no exact constant-primer or identifier match. High-quality paired reads were merged with COPE v1.2.5. Unique nucleotide sequences were defined as clonotypes and aligned to IMGT TRB V, D and J references using MiTCR v1.1. Only V-J combinations with frequency above 0.0001 were analysed, covering around 99% of repertoires. For each V-J combination, a TCR clonal expansion and chaos score was defined as F50 clonal expansion divided by the chaos observed in the TCRdist matrix. Welch's t-statistics and random forest were used to narrow the features down to 13 V-J combinations, which were then fed into a naive Bayes classifier. The similarity between thyroid and blood repertoires was quantified using the Morisita-Horn index. TCRdb handled the public reads itself, with Q25 trimming in fastp and clone calling in MiXCR, and kept productive beta chains. Here each entry gathers all rows of one CDR3 protein and keeps the most common genes and DNA. The authors' filters were not applied to this entry. This sample comprises roughly 700,000 distinct CDR3 sequences, 40% of them detected only once. The top ten hold approximately 46% of the sample.

This receptor was obtained from an adult man with Graves' ophthalmopathy. The chain is assembled from TRBV9 and TRBJ1-6, with the D gene uncertain. Sequenced: peripheral blood. CDR3 sequence: CASSPGDGQASPLHF. The DNA sequence is as follows: TGTGCCAGCTCACCTGGTGACGGTCAAGCTTCACCCCTCCACTTT.